Here is one T cell receptor (beta chain) with its context. The clone's antigen remains unknown. Per-base qualities were not stored, and no clone one base away is much larger. The data belong to a study of a mutant IDH1 vaccine in newly diagnosed glioma (dated by TCRdb to the early 2020s). Looking at the study overall: Of the approximately 30 treated patients, approximately 62% were male and approximately 40% were female, and the mean age was about 40 years. For exploratory analyses, fewer than 30 treated patients had longitudinal TCRB deep sequencing done wherever samples were available. Prior to enrollment, patients had been given standard therapy consisting of radiotherapy alone, temozolomide alone, or radiochemotherapy with temozolomide, with the combination given to most patients. Peripheral blood was collected at six visits: V03 (baseline), V05, V07, V10, V12 and V13. What the work shows at the level of the full study, not this receptor alone: Immune responses induced by the vaccine were seen in roughly 95% of patients across multiple MHC alleles. The authors stated that sample limitations prevented analyses of patient blood samples from being reproduced. PBMC samples for TCRB deep sequencing were selected based on availability. No apparent relationship was observed between pseudoprogression and alterations in the top peripheral T cell clonotypes detected by TCRB sequencing.

The CDR3 runs 14 amino acids, cysteine and phenylalanine included. The only DNA kept is the CDR3, 42 bases in frame from the first base. Relative to germline, V is missing 3 bases and J is missing 4 bases, with 6 bases of the junction outside any gene match. The CDR1 and CDR2 encoded by the germline V gene are SGDLS and YYNGEE. The library was prepared using the immunoSEQ multiplex PCR assay. Rearranged TCR beta chain sequences were amplified using the hsTCRB Kit according to the manufacturer's protocol. TCRB libraries were sequenced on an Illumina MiSeq. For the original study's pipeline: Demultiplexing, trimming and gene mapping were performed with the kit vendor's proprietary platform. Held by TCRdb, this immuneACCESS table contains in-frame sequences only and omits some clones. Under half of the omission traces to an unresolved V gene where checked; the cause of the rest is unknown. The DNA was the basis for D and trimming; V, J and clone size are from that table. The sample table lists under 35,000 clones, almost 85% of them with a count of one. The top ten hold approximately 19% of the sample.

The time point label of this sample denotes: baseline, week 1 (first vaccination visit). The sample's treatment or condition, from its label and the paper: pre-vaccination baseline after standard-of-care therapy. Donors had newly diagnosed WHO grade 3 or 4 IDH1-mutant astrocytomas with loss of nuclear ATRX. The samples were drawn from NOA16, a multicentre, single-arm, open-label phase I trial in Germany that tested a mutant IDH1 peptide vaccine in humans for the first time. For immunogenicity testing, the blood drawn at visit V03 was used as the baseline sample. Genomic DNA for TCRB sequencing was isolated from EDTA blood with the DNeasy Blood and Tissue Kit.

The chain uses TRBV9 and TRBJ1-2; TRBD1 aligns with 7 central bases. This TCR was sampled from a man aged 25 to 40 with glioma. The sample was PBMCs, taken from a glioma patient treated with radiotherapy, temozolomide or both. The DNA sequence is as follows: TGTGCCAGCAGCGGGGACAGTTCCCTCTATGGCTACACCTTC. It encodes CASSGDSSLYGYTF.